A single T cell receptor (beta chain) is shown here with its context. No antigen is known for it. No much larger clone exists at a distance of one base, and base qualities are not known. The record originates from a study of blood T cell repertoires in COVID-19 (dated by TCRdb to the early 2020s). Context from the whole study: Samples covering the acute and convalescent phases of COVID-19 were provided by collaborators in the United States, Italy and Spain. HLA class I and class II types, where available, came from metadata supplied by the sample provider rather than from assay-based typing. The material from the prospective study consisted of cDNA or gDNA derived from T cells, B-cell-depleted T cells, or PBMCs. The sample metadata nearly always contained a de-identified subject ID, COVID-19 status, age in years and sex. The dataset comprised deeply sampled blood TCRbeta repertoires from subjects exposed to, actively infected with, or recovered from COVID-19. A freely available public database, intended as a resource for researchers studying the immune response to SARS-CoV-2, is where the repertoires were released. The samples were drawn from two sources: the first 160 participants of the ongoing ImmuneRACE study, and fewer than 1,500 subjects contributed by 6 global collaborators.

According to the germline V gene, CDR1 reads LGHNA and CDR2 reads YSLEER. From cysteine to phenylalanine, the CDR3 is 16 amino acids long. The kept DNA is CDR3 alone, 48 bases in frame from the first base. V ends up 3 bases short and J 3 bases short, with an unmatched junction base count of 7. TCRbeta CDR3 regions were amplified from genomic DNA using the immunoSEQ Assay, a bias-controlled multiplex PCR. As for the authors' bioinformatics: The number of nucleated cells in each sample was estimated by amplification of reference gene primers within the assay. Sequence reads were collapsed and filtered to measure the absolute abundance of every unique TCRbeta CDR3 rearrangement. For each sample, productive Simpson clonality was calculated by taking the square root of Simpson's diversity index across productive rearrangements. This is the immuneACCESS table as TCRdb keeps it, with only in-frame sequences that have V and J called. A part of the clones is gone; compared with another copy, unresolved V genes explain less than half, and the rest is unexplained. V and J calls and clone size are given by that table; D and trimming were obtained from the DNA. Within this sample are roughly 170,000 clones, with about 83% of them counted one time only. The ten biggest clones cover more than 7.5% of the sample.

On the study overall, not on this receptor specifically: The quantity of clinical and demographic metadata differed by source and by participant and was supplied without curation.

Samples from volunteer blood donors who had recovered from COVID-19 were contributed by a second Seattle source. Collaborating institutions collected whole blood in K2EDTA tubes following their own protocols. For TCRbeta analysis, collaborators shipped samples in one of three forms: frozen whole blood, isolated PBMCs, or DNA extracted from either of those sample types. Source material: peripheral blood. The sequence was obtained from a man aged 35 to 55 who had recovered from COVID-19. The chain joins TRBV4-3 to TRBJ1-3, with 8 middle bases fitting TRBD1. The encoded CDR3 is CASSHIDRGSGNTIYF. The nucleotide sequence is TGCGCCAGCAGCCATATAGACAGGGGAAGTGGAAACACCATATATTTT.